The sequence of this TCR beta chain was determined in a study of CD8 T cells in ankylosing spondylitis. Points from the study as a whole: Disease-linked clones were CD8+ and relatively rare in peripheral blood. Earlier reports found some motif variants in synovial fluid and blood in reactive arthritis. The study identified a TCR beta motif of under ten highly homologous variants that appeared characteristic of ankylosing spondylitis blood. Disease-linked clones were reportedly significantly enriched in matched ankylosing spondylitis synovial fluid.

In making TCR beta libraries, quantitative 5'-RACE with molecular barcodes was used. TCRdb fed the 5' RACE reads into MiXCR, producing one record per CDR3 protein. This sample has approximately 300,000 distinct CDR3 sequences, with roughly 8% found just once. Worth noting for this clonotype: Its target is not known.

Trimming stripped 2 bases from V and 9 bases from J, with 17 bases between. Germline V lookup: CDR1 DFQATT, CDR2 SNEGSKA (reference sequence). This CDR3 region has 14 residues. This clonotype was sampled from a male donor with ankylosing spondylitis. The V call is TRBV20-1, the J call TRBJ2-1; possibly TRBD2 for D (6 bases). The sample was blood, either unsorted or a sorted T cell fraction (not recorded which). The CDR3 protein is CSARRTGLRGEQFF. The CDR3, as DNA: TGCAGTGCTAGACGAACGGGACTCCGGGGTGAGCAGTTCTTC.